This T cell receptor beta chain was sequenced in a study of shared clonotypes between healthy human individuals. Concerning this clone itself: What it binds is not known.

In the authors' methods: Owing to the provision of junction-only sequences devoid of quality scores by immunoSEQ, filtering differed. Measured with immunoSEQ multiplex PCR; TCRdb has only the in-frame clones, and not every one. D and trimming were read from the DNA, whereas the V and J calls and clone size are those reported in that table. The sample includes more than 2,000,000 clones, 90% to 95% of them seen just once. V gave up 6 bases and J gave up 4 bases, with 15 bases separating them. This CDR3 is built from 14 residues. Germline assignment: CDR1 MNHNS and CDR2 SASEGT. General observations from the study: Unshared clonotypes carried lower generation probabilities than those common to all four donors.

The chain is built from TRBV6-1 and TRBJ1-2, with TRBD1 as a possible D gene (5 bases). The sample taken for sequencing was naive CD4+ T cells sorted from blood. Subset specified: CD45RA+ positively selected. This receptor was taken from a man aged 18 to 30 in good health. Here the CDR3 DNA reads TGTGCCAGCAGCGACCGGGGACTCGGCTATGGCTACACCTTC. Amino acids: CASSDRGLGYGYTF.